The subject of this entry is one TCR beta chain. The study recruited people aged about 18 to 89 years across under 25 US areas. The study assigned cohorts using participant-reported clinical history. Resolution of symptoms, clearance, or two negative PCRs was present in recovered Cohort 3 donors. Trimming took 0 bases from V and 1 from J, leaving 13 bases between them. Germline V gene sequence: CDR1 SGHAT, CDR2 FQNNGV. This CDR3 has 17 amino acids. This sample was taken from a study of blood T cell repertoires in COVID-19. Background on the study: The United States, Italy and Spain supplied acute and convalescent COVID-19 samples.

Produced via immunoSEQ multiplex PCR; TCRdb's table is partial and in-frame only. The sample has a few hundred thousand clones; 70% to 90% are singletons. This receptor was identified in a man aged 25-40 years who had recovered from COVID-19. V gene TRBV11-2 combines with J gene TRBJ1-3; D remains unclear. Sequencing input: PBMCs or T cells enriched from blood (not recorded which). For the CDR3, the DNA is TGTGCCAGCAGCTTAGAACCCCCCCAGTATTCTGGAAACACCATATATTTT. The encoded protein is CASSLEPPQYSGNTIYF. Supplemented by reference TRBV11-2 and TRBJ1-3, the full variable domain reads EAGVAQSPRYKIIEKRQSVAFWCNPISGHATLYWYQQILGQGPKLLIQFQNNGVVDDSQLPKDRFSAERLKGVDSTLKIQPAKLEDSAVYLCASSLEPPQYSGNTIYFGEGSWLTVV.